Listed below are T cell receptor beta chains from one sample, sequenced in a study of a mutant IDH1 vaccine in newly diagnosed glioma. The assay was immunoSEQ multiplex PCR, and TCRdb's table has in-frame clones only and misses some. Of about 68,000 clones in the sample, approximately 88% were seen once. These receptors lack a known antigen. The source was PBMCs, collected from a glioma patient whose treatment included an IDH1 peptide vaccine. All receptors come from a man aged 18 to 29 with glioma. Both conserved end residues are part of each CDR3. Fields, in order: CDR3 DNA, CDR3 protein, clone size, J gene, V gene, D gene. D genes are given only for firm matches. Only some rows state a clone size, as once, few, many or a class for expanded clones.

CDR3nt: TGTGCCAGCAGTTACGGGACAGGCTATCAGCCCCAGCATTTT
CDR3aa: CASSYGTGYQPQHF
abundance: .
j_gene: TRBJ1-5
v_gene: TRBV6-5
d_gene: TRBD1

CDR3nt: TGTGCCAGCACCGCGGGGGCGATGAAGACCCAGTACTTC
CDR3aa: CASTAGAMKTQYF
abundance: .
j_gene: TRBJ2-5
v_gene: TRBV2
d_gene: .

CDR3nt: TGCGCCAGCAGCCAAGATAGGGGCGCGGGAAACACCATATATTTT
CDR3aa: CASSQDRGAGNTIYF
abundance: .
j_gene: TRBJ1-3
v_gene: TRBV4-3
d_gene: .

CDR3nt: TGTGCCAGCAGCTCTCCCGGGAGCTCTGAAAAACTGTTTTTT
CDR3aa: CASSSPGSSEKLFF
abundance: .
j_gene: TRBJ1-4
v_gene: TRBV5-4
d_gene: .

CDR3nt: TGTGCCAGCAGCCCAGCGGGGGGGGGCACAGATACGCAGTATTTT
CDR3aa: CASSPAGGGTDTQYF
abundance: once
j_gene: TRBJ2-3
v_gene: TRBV13
d_gene: TRBD2

CDR3nt: TGTGCCAGCAGCGGCCGGGACGCCAATTACAATGAGCAGTTCTTC
CDR3aa: CASSGRDANYNEQFF
abundance: .
j_gene: TRBJ2-1
v_gene: TRBV9
d_gene: .

CDR3nt: TGTGCCAGCAGTGAAAGGGGTTTGATGCTCGAAAAACTGTTTTTT
CDR3aa: CASSERGLMLEKLFF
abundance: .
j_gene: TRBJ1-4
v_gene: TRBV2
d_gene: .

CDR3nt: TGTGCCATCAGTGTCCTTACAGGGGGCGATGGCTACACCTTC
CDR3aa: CAISVLTGGDGYTF
abundance: .
j_gene: TRBJ1-2
v_gene: TRBV10-3
d_gene: TRBD1

CDR3nt: TGTGCCAGCAGCTTTTACAGGGGGCCGGCTAATGAAAAACTGTTTTTT
CDR3aa: CASSFYRGPANEKLFF
abundance: few
j_gene: TRBJ1-4
v_gene: TRBV5-4
d_gene: TRBD1

CDR3nt: TGTGCCAGCTCACCACAGGGAGGCCAAGAGACCCAGTACTTC
CDR3aa: CASSPQGGQETQYF
abundance: .
j_gene: TRBJ2-5
v_gene: TRBV18
d_gene: .

CDR3nt: TGTGCCAGCAGTCTGCTCGTCGGACTAGCTCCGTTCTTC
CDR3aa: CASSLLVGLAPFF
abundance: .
j_gene: TRBJ2-1
v_gene: TRBV28
d_gene: TRBD2

CDR3nt: TGTGCCAGCAGCATCCTACGGACGGGGAACACTGAAGCTTTCTTT
CDR3aa: CASSILRTGNTEAFF
abundance: .
j_gene: TRBJ1-1
v_gene: TRBV7-9
d_gene: .

CDR3nt: TGTGCCTGGAGTCTACGATGGACCGGTCGAAACTATGGCTACACCTTC
CDR3aa: CAWSLRWTGRNYGYTF
abundance: .
j_gene: TRBJ1-2
v_gene: TRBV30
d_gene: .

CDR3nt: TGTGCCAGCAGCTTGGCCTCGGGTTTAGACTATGGCTACACCTTC
CDR3aa: CASSLASGLDYGYTF
abundance: .
j_gene: TRBJ1-2
v_gene: TRBV7-9
d_gene: .

CDR3nt: TGTGCCGGCAGCAAAGGGGGGGAGAGGCCAGAGATCACCTATGGCTACACCTTC
CDR3aa: CAGSKGGERPEITYGYTF
abundance: .
j_gene: TRBJ1-2
v_gene: TRBV21-1
d_gene: .

CDR3nt: TGTGCCAGCAGCTCCCGGTTCGACACGAACACCGGGGAGCTGTTTTTT
CDR3aa: CASSSRFDTNTGELFF
abundance: .
j_gene: TRBJ2-2
v_gene: TRBV7-9
d_gene: .

CDR3nt: TGTGCCAGCAGCGTAGGGGTGCAGAACACTGAAGCTTTCTTT
CDR3aa: CASSVGVQNTEAFF
abundance: .
j_gene: TRBJ1-1
v_gene: TRBV9
d_gene: .

CDR3nt: TGTGCCAGCAGTGAAAGTTCAAGGGGTTTCTTT
CDR3aa: CASSESSRGFF
abundance: few
j_gene: TRBJ1-1
v_gene: TRBV2
d_gene: .

CDR3nt: TGCGCCAGCAGCCGCGGCGGGGGGCGGGGGGATACGCAGTATTTT
CDR3aa: CASSRGGGRGDTQYF
abundance: .
j_gene: TRBJ2-3
v_gene: TRBV4-3
d_gene: TRBD2

CDR3nt: TGTGCCAGCAGTTACTCGAGGGGACAGGGGGGATCTGAAGCTTTCTTT
CDR3aa: CASSYSRGQGGSEAFF
abundance: .
j_gene: TRBJ1-1
v_gene: TRBV6-5
d_gene: TRBD1

CDR3nt: TGTGCCAGCAGTGCCCTCTCTGGACAGACCAACACTGAAGCTTTCTTT
CDR3aa: CASSALSGQTNTEAFF
abundance: .
j_gene: TRBJ1-1
v_gene: TRBV25-1
d_gene: .

CDR3nt: TGTGCCAGCAGCGCAACAGGGGGCGCAGATACGCAGTATTTT
CDR3aa: CASSATGGADTQYF
abundance: .
j_gene: TRBJ2-3
v_gene: TRBV9
d_gene: TRBD1

CDR3nt: TGCGCCAGCAGCCAGGAACTAGAGCGGGAAGCTTTCTTT
CDR3aa: CASSQELEREAFF
abundance: many
j_gene: TRBJ1-1
v_gene: TRBV4-3
d_gene: .

CDR3nt: TGTGCCAGTAGTATAGATCGGGCGGGGAGGAACACTGAAGCTTTCTTT
CDR3aa: CASSIDRAGRNTEAFF
abundance: .
j_gene: TRBJ1-1
v_gene: TRBV19
d_gene: .

CDR3nt: TGTGCCAGCAGCTTAGTACCCGGGACTAGCGGGAGCAGCACAGATACGCAGTATTTT
CDR3aa: CASSLVPGTSGSSTDTQYF
abundance: once
j_gene: TRBJ2-3
v_gene: TRBV7-6
d_gene: TRBD2

CDR3nt: TGTGCCTGGAGTTCCGGGACTAGCGGGTTCGACCTCAAGTACTTC
CDR3aa: CAWSSGTSGFDLKYF
abundance: .
j_gene: TRBJ2-5
v_gene: TRBV30
d_gene: TRBD2

CDR3nt: TGCGCCAGCAGCCAAGATATACAGAAAGCCTATAATTCACCCCTCCACTTT
CDR3aa: CASSQDIQKAYNSPLHF
abundance: .
j_gene: TRBJ1-6
v_gene: TRBV4-3
d_gene: .

CDR3nt: TGTGCCAGCAGCTCCCGGCGGGTCAGGGGTAACGAGCAGTACTTC
CDR3aa: CASSSRRVRGNEQYF
abundance: .
j_gene: TRBJ2-7
v_gene: TRBV21-1
d_gene: .

CDR3nt: TGCGCCAGCAGCTTGGCCGGCGCGGGGGGGCCTCAAGAGACCCAGTACTTC
CDR3aa: CASSLAGAGGPQETQYF
abundance: .
j_gene: TRBJ2-5
v_gene: TRBV5-1
d_gene: TRBD2

CDR3nt: TGTGCCAGCAGCTTAGGTGCGCGGCCGGGCGAACATAGCAATCAGCCCCAGCATTTT
CDR3aa: CASSLGARPGEHSNQPQHF
abundance: once
j_gene: TRBJ1-5
v_gene: TRBV7-6
d_gene: .

CDR3nt: TGCGCCAGCAGCCAAGATCGGCAACTTAGAAACACCATATATTTT
CDR3aa: CASSQDRQLRNTIYF
abundance: .
j_gene: TRBJ1-3
v_gene: TRBV4-3
d_gene: .

CDR3nt: TGTGCCAGCATTTCCAGGTTCTCGGGAGAGCAGTACTTC
CDR3aa: CASISRFSGEQYF
abundance: .
j_gene: TRBJ2-7
v_gene: TRBV2
d_gene: .

CDR3nt: TGTGCCAGCAGCCCATACCGGACAGGCCTGGGCGAAAAACTGTTTTTT
CDR3aa: CASSPYRTGLGEKLFF
abundance: few
j_gene: TRBJ1-4
v_gene: TRBV7-2
d_gene: TRBD1

CDR3nt: TGTGCCAGCAGCGTAGGGACAGGGACCTACGAGCAGTACTTC
CDR3aa: CASSVGTGTYEQYF
abundance: .
j_gene: TRBJ2-7
v_gene: TRBV9
d_gene: TRBD1

CDR3nt: TGCGCCAGCAGCTTGGCGGCGGAGACCCAGTACTTC
CDR3aa: CASSLAAETQYF
abundance: .
j_gene: TRBJ2-5
v_gene: TRBV5-1
d_gene: .

CDR3nt: TGTGCCAGCAGTGACTCAGGAGGTAAAAATCGAGGCTACACCTTC
CDR3aa: CASSDSGGKNRGYTF
abundance: .
j_gene: TRBJ1-2
v_gene: TRBV6-4
d_gene: .

CDR3nt: TGTGCCAGCAATCCGGGACAGGCAGTCTCTGGGGCCAACGTCCTGACTTTC
CDR3aa: CASNPGQAVSGANVLTF
abundance: .
j_gene: TRBJ2-6
v_gene: TRBV28
d_gene: TRBD1

CDR3nt: TGTGCCAGCAGCCATGGACAGGGAGGCGGCATGAACACTGAAGCTTTCTTT
CDR3aa: CASSHGQGGGMNTEAFF
abundance: .
j_gene: TRBJ1-1
v_gene: TRBV16
d_gene: TRBD1

CDR3nt: TGTGCCAGCAGCCAATATGACAGGGGAAGTTCGTATAATTCACCCCTCCACTTT
CDR3aa: CASSQYDRGSSYNSPLHF
abundance: .
j_gene: TRBJ1-6
v_gene: TRBV4-2
d_gene: TRBD1

CDR3nt: TGTGCCAGCACCCAGGACATCACCAAGAACACTGAAGCTTTCTTT
CDR3aa: CASTQDITKNTEAFF
abundance: .
j_gene: TRBJ1-1
v_gene: TRBV9
d_gene: .

CDR3nt: TGTGCCAGCAGCTTAGACCTAATCAGCTCTGGAAACACCATATATTTT
CDR3aa: CASSLDLISSGNTIYF
abundance: .
j_gene: TRBJ1-3
v_gene: TRBV7-2
d_gene: .

CDR3nt: TGTGCCTCCCCGGGGGGGCGGAGCACTGAAGCTTTCTTT
CDR3aa: CASPGGRSTEAFF
abundance: .
j_gene: TRBJ1-1
v_gene: TRBV30
d_gene: .

CDR3nt: TGTGCCAGTAGTGCCGACAGGGCTTCACCGCAGCCCCAGCATTTT
CDR3aa: CASSADRASPQPQHF
abundance: few
j_gene: TRBJ1-5
v_gene: TRBV19
d_gene: TRBD1

CDR3nt: TGTGCCAGCAGTTTGGACAGGGGGGCTGGAAACACCATATATTTT
CDR3aa: CASSLDRGAGNTIYF
abundance: .
j_gene: TRBJ1-3
v_gene: TRBV7-6
d_gene: TRBD1

CDR3nt: TGTGCCAGTAGTATTTGGAGTGCTAATGAAAAACTGTTTTTT
CDR3aa: CASSIWSANEKLFF
abundance: .
j_gene: TRBJ1-4
v_gene: TRBV19
d_gene: .

CDR3nt: TGTGCCAGCAGTTACACAGGGAAGAATGGCTACACCTTC
CDR3aa: CASSYTGKNGYTF
abundance: .
j_gene: TRBJ1-2
v_gene: TRBV6-5
d_gene: .

CDR3nt: TGCGCCAGCAGCCAAGGGCAGGTAGGCGAGCAGTACTTC
CDR3aa: CASSQGQVGEQYF
abundance: .
j_gene: TRBJ2-7
v_gene: TRBV4-3
d_gene: .

CDR3nt: TGTGCCATCAGTGGGACTAGCGGGAGCGATAAATACGAGCAGTACTTC
CDR3aa: CAISGTSGSDKYEQYF
abundance: .
j_gene: TRBJ2-7
v_gene: TRBV10-3
d_gene: TRBD2

CDR3nt: TGTGCCAGCTCACCTTTCAGGGACTGGGACACTGAAGCTTTCTTT
CDR3aa: CASSPFRDWDTEAFF
abundance: .
j_gene: TRBJ1-1
v_gene: TRBV18
d_gene: .

CDR3nt: TGTGCCAGCAGCCTTTCCCCAGGGGGTGGAACTGAAGCTTTCTTT
CDR3aa: CASSLSPGGGTEAFF
abundance: .
j_gene: TRBJ1-1
v_gene: TRBV7-2
d_gene: TRBD1

CDR3nt: TGTGCCTGGAGGGCCCCGGGAAGAGGAGGCTACACCTTC
CDR3aa: CAWRAPGRGGYTF
abundance: .
j_gene: TRBJ1-2
v_gene: TRBV30
d_gene: .